This entry is about one T cell receptor beta chain. This entry belongs to a study of blood T cell repertoires in COVID-19. About the study: Sources were T cells, B-cell-depleted T cells, or PBMCs; the material itself was cDNA or gDNA.

The V gene's germline CDR1 is MDHEN and CDR2 SYDVKM. The CDR3 has 13 amino acids. V dropped 3 bases and J dropped 7 bases, with 12 bases sitting between them. Sequenced by immunoSEQ multiplex PCR; TCRdb stores in-frame clones only, minus some. The sample contains under 200,000 clones, 85% to 90% of which appear only once. Those enrolled, adults aged roughly 18 to 89 years, came from about two dozen US areas. The chain uses TRBV28 and TRBJ1-1; D is uncertain. The source material was PBMCs or T cells enriched from blood (not recorded which). The clonotype originates from a woman in her thirties or forties in a cohort exposed to, infected with or recovered from COVID-19 (not recorded which). The CDR3 region is CASSFRGFDEAFF. CDR3 in DNA: TGTGCCAGCAGTTTTAGAGGGTTTGATGAAGCTTTCTTT.